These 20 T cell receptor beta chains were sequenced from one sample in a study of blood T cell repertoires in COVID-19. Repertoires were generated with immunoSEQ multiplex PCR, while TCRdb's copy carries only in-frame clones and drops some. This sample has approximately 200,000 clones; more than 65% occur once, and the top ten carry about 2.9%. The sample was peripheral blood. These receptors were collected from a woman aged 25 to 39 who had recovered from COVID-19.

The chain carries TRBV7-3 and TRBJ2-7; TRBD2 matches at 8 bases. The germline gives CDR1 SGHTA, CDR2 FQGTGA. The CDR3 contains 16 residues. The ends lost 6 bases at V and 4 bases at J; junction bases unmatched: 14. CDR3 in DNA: TGTGCCAGCAGTACGAACGGGGGAGCGGGAGCTTACGAGCAGTACTTC. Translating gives CASSTNGGAGAYEQYF. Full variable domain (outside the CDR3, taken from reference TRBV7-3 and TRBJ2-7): GAGVSQTPSNKVTEKGKYVELRCDPISGHTALYWYRQSLGQGPEFLIYFQGTGAADDSGLPNDRFFAVRPEGSVSTLKIQRTERGDSAVYLCASSTNGGAGAYEQYFGPGTRLTVT.

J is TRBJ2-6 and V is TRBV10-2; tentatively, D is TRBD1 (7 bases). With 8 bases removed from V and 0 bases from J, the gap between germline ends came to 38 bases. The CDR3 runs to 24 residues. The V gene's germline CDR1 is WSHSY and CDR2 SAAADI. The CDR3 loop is CASSVGGQLKTRDLPPSGANVLTF. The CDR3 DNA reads TGCGCCAGCTCGGTCGGGGGACAGTTAAAGACGAGGGACCTCCCCCCCTCTGGGGCCAACGTCCTGACTTTC.

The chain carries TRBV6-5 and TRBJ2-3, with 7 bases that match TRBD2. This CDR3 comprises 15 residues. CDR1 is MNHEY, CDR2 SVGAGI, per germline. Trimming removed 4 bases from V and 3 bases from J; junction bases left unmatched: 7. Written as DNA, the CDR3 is TGTGCCAGCAGTTTCCTAGCGGAGGGAACAGATACGCAGTATTTT. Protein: CASSFLAEGTDTQYF.

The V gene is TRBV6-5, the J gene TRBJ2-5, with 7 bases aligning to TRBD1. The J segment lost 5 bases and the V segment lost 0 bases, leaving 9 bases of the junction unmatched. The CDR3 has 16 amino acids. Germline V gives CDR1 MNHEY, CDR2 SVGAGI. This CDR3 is CASSYSGQTNGETQYF. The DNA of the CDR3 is TGTGCCAGCAGTTACTCGGGACAGACAAATGGGGAGACCCAGTACTTC.

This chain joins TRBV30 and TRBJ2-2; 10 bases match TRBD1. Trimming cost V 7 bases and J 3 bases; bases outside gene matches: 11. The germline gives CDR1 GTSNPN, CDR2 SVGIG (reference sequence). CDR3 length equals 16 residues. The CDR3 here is CAFWTGGSWDTGELFF. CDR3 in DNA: TGTGCCTTTTGGACAGGGGGGAGTTGGGACACCGGGGAGCTGTTTTTT.

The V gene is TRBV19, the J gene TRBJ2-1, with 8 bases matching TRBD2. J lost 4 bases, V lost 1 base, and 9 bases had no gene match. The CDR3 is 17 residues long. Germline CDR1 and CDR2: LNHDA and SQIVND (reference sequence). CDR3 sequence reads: CASSIGSGASGYNEQFF. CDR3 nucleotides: TGTGCCAGTAGTATAGGTAGCGGGGCTAGCGGATACAATGAGCAGTTCTTC.

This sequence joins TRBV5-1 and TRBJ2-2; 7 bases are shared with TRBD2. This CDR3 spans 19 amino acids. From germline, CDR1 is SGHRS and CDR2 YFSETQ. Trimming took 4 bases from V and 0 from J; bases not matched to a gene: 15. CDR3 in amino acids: CASSPRLSGETSNTGELFF. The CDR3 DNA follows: TGCGCCAGCAGCCCCAGATTGAGCGGGGAAACCTCGAACACCGGGGAGCTGTTTTTT.

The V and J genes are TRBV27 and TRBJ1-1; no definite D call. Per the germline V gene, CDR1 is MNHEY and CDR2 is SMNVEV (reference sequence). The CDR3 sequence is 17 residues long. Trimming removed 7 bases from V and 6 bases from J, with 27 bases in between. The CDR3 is CASTARALEAAAPEAFF. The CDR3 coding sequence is TGTGCCAGCACCGCCCGCGCGCTAGAAGCGGCTGCACCTGAAGCTTTCTTT.

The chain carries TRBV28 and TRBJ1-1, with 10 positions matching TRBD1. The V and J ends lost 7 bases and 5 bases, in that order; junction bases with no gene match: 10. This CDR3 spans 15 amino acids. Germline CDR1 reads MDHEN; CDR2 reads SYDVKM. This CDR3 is CASIGTGASRTEAFF. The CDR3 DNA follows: TGTGCCAGCATCGGGACAGGGGCCTCGCGGACTGAAGCTTTCTTT.

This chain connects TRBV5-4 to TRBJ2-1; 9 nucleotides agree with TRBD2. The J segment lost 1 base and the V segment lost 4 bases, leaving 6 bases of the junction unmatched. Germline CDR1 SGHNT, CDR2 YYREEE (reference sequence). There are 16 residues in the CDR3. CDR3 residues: CASSPAGGLSYNEQFF. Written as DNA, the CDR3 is TGTGCCAGCAGCCCGGCGGGAGGGCTATCCTACAATGAGCAGTTCTTC.

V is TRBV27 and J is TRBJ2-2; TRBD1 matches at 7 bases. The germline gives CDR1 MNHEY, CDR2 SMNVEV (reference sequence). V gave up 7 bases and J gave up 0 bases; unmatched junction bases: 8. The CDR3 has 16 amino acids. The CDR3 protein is CASTGRDSANTGELFF. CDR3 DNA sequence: TGTGCCAGCACTGGTAGGGACAGCGCGAACACCGGGGAGCTGTTTTTT.

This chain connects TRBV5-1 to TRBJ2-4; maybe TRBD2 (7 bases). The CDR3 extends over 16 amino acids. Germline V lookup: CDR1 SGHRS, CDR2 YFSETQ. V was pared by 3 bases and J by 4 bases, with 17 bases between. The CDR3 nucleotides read TGCGCCAGCAGCTCAATCAACAGGGAGGGGAAAAACATTCAGTACTTC. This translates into CASSSINREGKNIQYF.

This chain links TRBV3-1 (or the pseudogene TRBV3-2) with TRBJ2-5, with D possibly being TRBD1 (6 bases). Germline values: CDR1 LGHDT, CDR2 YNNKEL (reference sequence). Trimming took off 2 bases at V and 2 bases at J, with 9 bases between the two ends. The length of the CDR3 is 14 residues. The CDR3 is CASSQIDRQETQYF. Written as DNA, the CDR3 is TGTGCCAGCAGCCAAATAGACAGGCAAGAGACCCAGTACTTC.

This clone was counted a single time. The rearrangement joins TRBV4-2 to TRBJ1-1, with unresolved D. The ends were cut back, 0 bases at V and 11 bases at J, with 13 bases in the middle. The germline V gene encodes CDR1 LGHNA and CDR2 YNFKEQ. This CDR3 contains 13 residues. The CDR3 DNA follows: TGTGCCAGCAGCCAAGAGTGGGAGGGTGGGGCTTTCTTT. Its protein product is CASSQEWEGGAFF.

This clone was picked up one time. The DNA of the CDR3 is TGTGCAAGTCGCCTAAAACGGACAGGGGGCTTCTACTTC. It translates to CASRLKRTGGFYF. The gene calls are TRBV12-2 and TRBJ1-2; no check of the table's D call, TRBD1, against the DNA was made. TRBV12-2 is termed a pseudogene. The CDR3 is made up of 13 amino acids.

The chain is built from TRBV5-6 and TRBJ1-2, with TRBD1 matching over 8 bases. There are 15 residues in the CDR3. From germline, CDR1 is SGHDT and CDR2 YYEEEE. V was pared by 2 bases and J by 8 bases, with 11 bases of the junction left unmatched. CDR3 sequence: CASSLRRAGGRGYTF. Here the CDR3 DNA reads TGTGCCAGCAGCTTACGCCGGGCAGGGGGCAGGGGCTACACCTTC.

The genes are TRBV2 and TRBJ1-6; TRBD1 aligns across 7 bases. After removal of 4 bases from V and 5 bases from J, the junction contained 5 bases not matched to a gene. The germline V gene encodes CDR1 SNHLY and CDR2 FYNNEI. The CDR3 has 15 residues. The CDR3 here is CASSGLGQDNSPLHF. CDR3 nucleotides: TGTGCCAGCAGTGGGCTCGGACAGGATAATTCACCCCTCCACTTT.

CDR3 region: CATSSTGVTYGYTF. CDR3 bases: TGTGCCACCAGTTCCACGGGGGTCACTTATGGCTACACCTTC. The V call is TRBV24-1, the J call TRBJ1-2; possible D gene TRBD1, 5 bases. The CDR3 is made up of 14 amino acids. In germline, CDR1 is KGHDR, CDR2 SFDVKD. The V gene lost 6 bases and the J gene lost 5 bases, with 15 bases spanning the gap.

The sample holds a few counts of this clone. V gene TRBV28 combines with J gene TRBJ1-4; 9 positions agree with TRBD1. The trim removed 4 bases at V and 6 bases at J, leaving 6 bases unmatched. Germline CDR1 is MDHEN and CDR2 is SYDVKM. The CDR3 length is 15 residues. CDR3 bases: TGTGCCAGCAGTTCCACCGGGACAGGGTATGAAAAACTGTTTTTT. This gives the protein CASSSTGTGYEKLFF.

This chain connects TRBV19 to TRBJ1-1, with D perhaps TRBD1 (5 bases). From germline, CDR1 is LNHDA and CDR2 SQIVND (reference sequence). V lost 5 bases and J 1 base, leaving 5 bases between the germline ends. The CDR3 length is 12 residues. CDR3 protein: CASSQGNTEAFF. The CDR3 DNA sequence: TGTGCCAGTAGTCAGGGGAACACTGAAGCTTTCTTT.